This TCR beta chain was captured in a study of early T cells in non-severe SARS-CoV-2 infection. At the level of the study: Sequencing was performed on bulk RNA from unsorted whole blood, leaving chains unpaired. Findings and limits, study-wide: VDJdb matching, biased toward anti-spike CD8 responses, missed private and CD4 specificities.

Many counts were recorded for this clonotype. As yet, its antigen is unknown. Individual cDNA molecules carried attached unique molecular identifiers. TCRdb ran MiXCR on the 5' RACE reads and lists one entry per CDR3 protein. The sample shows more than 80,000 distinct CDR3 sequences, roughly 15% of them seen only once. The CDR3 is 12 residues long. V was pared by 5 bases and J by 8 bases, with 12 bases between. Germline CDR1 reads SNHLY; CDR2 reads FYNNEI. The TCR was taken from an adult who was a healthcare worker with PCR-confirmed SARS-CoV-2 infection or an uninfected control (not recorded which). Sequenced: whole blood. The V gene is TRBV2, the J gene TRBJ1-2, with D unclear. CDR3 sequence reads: CASSNRTRGYTF. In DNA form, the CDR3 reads TGTGCCAGCAGTAACAGAACTCGGGGCTACACCTTC.